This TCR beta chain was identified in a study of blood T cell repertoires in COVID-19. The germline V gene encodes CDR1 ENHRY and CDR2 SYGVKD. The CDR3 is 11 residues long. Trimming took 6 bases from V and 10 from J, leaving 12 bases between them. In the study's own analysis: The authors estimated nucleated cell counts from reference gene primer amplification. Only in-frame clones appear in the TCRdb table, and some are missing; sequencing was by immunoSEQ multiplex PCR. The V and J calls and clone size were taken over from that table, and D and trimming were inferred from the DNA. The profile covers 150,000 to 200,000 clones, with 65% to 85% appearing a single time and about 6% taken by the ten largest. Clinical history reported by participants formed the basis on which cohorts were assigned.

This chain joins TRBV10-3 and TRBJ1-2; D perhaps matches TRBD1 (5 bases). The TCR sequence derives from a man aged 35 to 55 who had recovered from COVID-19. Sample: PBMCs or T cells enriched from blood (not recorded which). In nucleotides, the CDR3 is TGTGCCATCAGGGTGGACATCGACTACACCTTC. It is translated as CAIRVDIDYTF.